This is a list of T cell receptor beta chains from one sample in a study of cytomegalovirus exposure and HLA in healthy donors. Clones were sequenced by immunoSEQ multiplex PCR, and TCRdb holds only the in-frame ones, with some missing. The sample shows 100,000 to 150,000 clones, around three quarters of them seen only once. The sample consisted of PBMCs. These receptor sequences come from a woman aged 40 to 50 in good health and CMV-seronegative. Both conserved end residues are part of each CDR3. A D gene is named only where the DNA matches it firmly. Where a row states a size, it is once, few, many or the class of an expanded clone; other rows omit it.

CASSIEGQGQATGYEQYF TGTGCCAGTAGTATCGAAGGCCAGGGACAAGCCACGGGCTACGAGCAGTACTTC 18 NA TRBJ2-7 once TRBV19
CASSQGTSAGNEQFF TGCGCCAGCAGCCAAGGGACTAGCGCCGGCAATGAGCAGTTCTTC 15 TRBD2 TRBJ2-1 NA TRBV4-1
CASSGTGISRYGYTF TGTGCCAGCAGCGGGACAGGTATATCCCGATATGGCTACACCTTC 15 TRBD1 TRBJ1-2 NA TRBV6-5
CAISPGDQPQHF TGTGCCATCAGCCCAGGGGACCAGCCCCAGCATTTT 12 NA TRBJ1-5 NA TRBV10-3
CASSTGQSYQPQHF TGTGCCAGCAGCACAGGACAGTCCTATCAGCCCCAGCATTTT 14 NA TRBJ1-5 NA TRBV7-2
CASTLGSNNEQFF TGTGCCAGCACCCTCGGGAGTAACAATGAGCAGTTCTTC 13 NA TRBJ2-1 NA TRBV27
CASSVGGGPEAFF TGTGCCAGCAGCGTGGGGGGGGGACCTGAAGCTTTCTTT 13 NA TRBJ1-1 few TRBV9
CASGIGGLTEAFF TGTGCTAGTGGTATAGGGGGTTTGACTGAAGCTTTCTTT 13 NA TRBJ1-1 NA TRBV12-5
CASSWGLAGEYNEQFF TGCGCCAGCAGCTGGGGACTAGCGGGAGAGTACAATGAGCAGTTCTTC 16 TRBD2 TRBJ2-1 NA TRBV5-1
CSSSPKLGQGQGMREQFF TGTTCCAGCAGCCCTAAACTAGGTCAGGGACAGGGGATGCGGGAGCAGTTCTTC 18 TRBD1 TRBJ2-1 once TRBV7-9
CASSVQGIGYGYTF TGTGCCAGCAGCGTACAGGGGATAGGGTATGGCTACACCTTC 14 NA TRBJ1-2 NA TRBV9
CASRDVGGAYNEQFF TGTGCCAGCAGGGATGTGGGCGGGGCCTACAATGAGCAGTTCTTC 15 NA TRBJ2-1 NA TRBV28
CASSETSTEAFF TGTGCCAGCAGCGAGACATCCACTGAAGCTTTCTTT 12 NA TRBJ1-1 NA TRBV5-4
CASRQGTDTQYF TGTGCCAGCAGGCAGGGAACAGATACGCAGTATTTT 12 NA TRBJ2-3 NA TRBV5-6
CSPGGVYGYTF TGCAGTCCTGGGGGCGTCTATGGCTACACCTTC 11 NA TRBJ1-2 NA TRBV20-1
CASSLESGGKQFF TGTGCCAGCAGCTTAGAGTCCGGGGGTAAGCAGTTCTTC 13 NA TRBJ2-1 few TRBV11-2
CASSFGGGGSYNEQFF TGTGCCAGCAGCTTCGGGGGAGGTGGCTCCTACAATGAGCAGTTCTTC 16 NA TRBJ2-1 NA TRBV7-3
CASSSRGSLYEQYF TGTGCCAGCAGTTCAAGGGGGAGCCTCTACGAGCAGTACTTC 14 NA TRBJ2-7 NA TRBV27
CASSSSSYNEQFF TGTGCCAGCAGTTCTAGCTCCTACAATGAGCAGTTCTTC 13 NA TRBJ2-1 once TRBV28
CAGSYQETQYF TGTGCCGGCAGCTACCAAGAGACCCAGTACTTC 11 NA TRBJ2-5 once TRBV2
CASSFAGWWQPQHF TGTGCCAGCAGTTTTGCGGGATGGTGGCAGCCCCAGCATTTT 14 NA TRBJ1-5 NA TRBV6-5
CASSPSTGGRAFF TGTGCCAGCAGCCCTTCAACAGGGGGGAGGGCTTTCTTT 13 TRBD1 TRBJ1-1 NA TRBV2
CASSFRTGNEKLFF TGCGCCAGCAGCTTCCGGACGGGGAATGAAAAACTGTTTTTT 14 NA TRBJ1-4 NA TRBV4-3
CASSSGGLAGNSYNEQFF TGTGCCAGCAGCTCGGGAGGACTAGCGGGAAACTCCTACAATGAGCAGTTCTTC 18 TRBD2 TRBJ2-1 once TRBV5-6
CSSSGDGDYEQYF TGTTCCAGCAGCGGTGACGGGGACTACGAGCAGTACTTC 13 NA TRBJ2-7 NA TRBV7-9
CASNAGWGTYEQYF TGTGCCTCAAATGCGGGGTGGGGCACCTACGAGCAGTACTTC 14 NA TRBJ2-7 NA TRBV6-6
CASTRGRAYNEQFF TGTGCCAGCACCCGGGGGAGGGCCTACAATGAGCAGTTCTTC 14 TRBD2 TRBJ2-1 NA TRBV6-5
CASRKGQENNSPLHF TGCGCCAGCAGAAAAGGACAGGAGAATAATTCACCCCTCCACTTT 15 TRBD1 TRBJ1-6 few TRBV5-1